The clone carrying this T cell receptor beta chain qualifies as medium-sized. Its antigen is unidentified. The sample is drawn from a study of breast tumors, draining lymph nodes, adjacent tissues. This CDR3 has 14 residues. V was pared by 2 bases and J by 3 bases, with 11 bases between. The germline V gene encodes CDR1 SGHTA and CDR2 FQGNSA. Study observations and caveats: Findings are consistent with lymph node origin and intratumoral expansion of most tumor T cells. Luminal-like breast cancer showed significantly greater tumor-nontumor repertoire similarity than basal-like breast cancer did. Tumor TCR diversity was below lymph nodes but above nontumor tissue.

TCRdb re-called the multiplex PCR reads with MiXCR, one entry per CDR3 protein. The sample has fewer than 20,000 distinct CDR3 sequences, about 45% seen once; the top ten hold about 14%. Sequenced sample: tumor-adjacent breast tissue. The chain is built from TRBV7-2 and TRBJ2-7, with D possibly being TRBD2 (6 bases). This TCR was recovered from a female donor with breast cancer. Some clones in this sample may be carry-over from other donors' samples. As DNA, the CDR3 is TGTGCCAGCAGCTTATTTGTGCGGGACTACGAGCAGTACTTC. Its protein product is CASSLFVRDYEQYF.